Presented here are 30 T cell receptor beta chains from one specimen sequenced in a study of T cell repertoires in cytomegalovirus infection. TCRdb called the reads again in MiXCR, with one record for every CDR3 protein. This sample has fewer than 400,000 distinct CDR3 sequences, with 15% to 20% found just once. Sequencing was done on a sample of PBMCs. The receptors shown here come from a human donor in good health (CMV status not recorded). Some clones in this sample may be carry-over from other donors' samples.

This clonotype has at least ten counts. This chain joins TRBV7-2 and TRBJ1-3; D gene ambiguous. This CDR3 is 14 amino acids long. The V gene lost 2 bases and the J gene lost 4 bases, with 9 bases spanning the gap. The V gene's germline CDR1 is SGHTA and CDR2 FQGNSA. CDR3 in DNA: TGTGCCAGCAGCTTAAACGACGCCGGAAACACCATATATTTT. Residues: CASSLNDAGNTIYF.

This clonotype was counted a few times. The CDR3 DNA is TGTGCCAGCAGTTTATGGGCAGAAGATCAGCCCCAGCATTTT. Translated, it gives CASSLWAEDQPQHF. The chain is built from TRBV28 and TRBJ1-5; D gene ambiguous. V lost 0 bases, J lost 5 bases, and 8 bases lay in between. Germline V lookup: CDR1 MDHEN, CDR2 SYDVKM. The CDR3 consists of 14 residues.

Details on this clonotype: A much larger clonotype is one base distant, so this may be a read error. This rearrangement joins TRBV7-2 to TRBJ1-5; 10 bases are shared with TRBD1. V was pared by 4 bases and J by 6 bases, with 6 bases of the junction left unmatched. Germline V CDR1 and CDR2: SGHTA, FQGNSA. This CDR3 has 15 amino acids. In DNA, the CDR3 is TGTGCCAGCAGCTCAGTGGGACAGGGGCCTCAGCCCCAGCATTTT. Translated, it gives CASSSVGQGPQPQHF.

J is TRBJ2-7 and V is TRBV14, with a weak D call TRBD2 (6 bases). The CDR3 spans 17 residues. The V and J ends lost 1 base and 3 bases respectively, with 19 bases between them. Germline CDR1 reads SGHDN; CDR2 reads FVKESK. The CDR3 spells CASSQGKAGRINYEQYF. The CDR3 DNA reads TGTGCCAGCAGCCAAGGGAAGGCGGGGAGGATCAACTACGAGCAGTACTTC.

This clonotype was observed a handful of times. CDR3 coding DNA: TGCAGTGCTAGTGAAGGATTCGGTGGAACAGATACGCAGTATTTT. This encodes CSASEGFGGTDTQYF. The genes are TRBV20-1 and TRBJ2-3; D is ambiguous. The CDR3 runs to 15 residues. Germline CDR1 DFQATT, CDR2 SNEGSKA (reference sequence). V gave up 3 bases and J gave up 3 bases, with 16 bases separating them.

CDR3 sequence reads: CAISEGGNEQFF. The CDR3 DNA reads as TGTGCCATCAGTGAAGGAGGCAATGAGCAGTTCTTC. This rearrangement joins TRBV10-3 to TRBJ2-1; D perhaps matches TRBD2 (5 bases). CDR3 size: 12 residues. V dropped 3 bases and J dropped 6 bases, with 6 bases sitting between them. The germline gives CDR1 ENHRY, CDR2 SYGVKD.

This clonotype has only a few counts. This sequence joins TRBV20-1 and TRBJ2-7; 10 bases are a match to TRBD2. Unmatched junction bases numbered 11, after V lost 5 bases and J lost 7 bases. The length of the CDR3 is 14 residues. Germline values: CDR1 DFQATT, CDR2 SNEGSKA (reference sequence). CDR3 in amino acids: CSALPAGAGGEQYF. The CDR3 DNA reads TGCAGTGCTCTCCCAGCCGGAGCGGGAGGGGAGCAGTACTTC.

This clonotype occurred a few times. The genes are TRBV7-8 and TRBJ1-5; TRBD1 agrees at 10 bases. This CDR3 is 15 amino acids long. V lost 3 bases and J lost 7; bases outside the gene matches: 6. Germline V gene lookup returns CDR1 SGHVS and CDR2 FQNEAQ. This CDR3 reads CASSFSRDRGQPQHF. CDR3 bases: TGTGCCAGCAGCTTTTCGCGGGACAGGGGCCAGCCCCAGCATTTT.

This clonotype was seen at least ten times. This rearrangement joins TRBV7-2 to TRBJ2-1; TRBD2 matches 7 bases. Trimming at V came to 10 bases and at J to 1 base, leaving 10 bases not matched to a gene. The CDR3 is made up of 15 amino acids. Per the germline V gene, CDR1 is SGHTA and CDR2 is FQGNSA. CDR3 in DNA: TGTGCCACCGCCAGCGCGGGAGCTTCCTACAATGAGCAGTTCTTC. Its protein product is CATASAGASYNEQFF.

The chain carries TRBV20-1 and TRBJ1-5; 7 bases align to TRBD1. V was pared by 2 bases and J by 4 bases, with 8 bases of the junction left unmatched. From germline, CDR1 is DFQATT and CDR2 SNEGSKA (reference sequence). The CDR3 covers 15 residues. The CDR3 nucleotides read TGCAGTGCTAGACGGGCAGGGGGTAGAAATCAGCCCCAGCATTTT. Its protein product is CSARRAGGRNQPQHF.

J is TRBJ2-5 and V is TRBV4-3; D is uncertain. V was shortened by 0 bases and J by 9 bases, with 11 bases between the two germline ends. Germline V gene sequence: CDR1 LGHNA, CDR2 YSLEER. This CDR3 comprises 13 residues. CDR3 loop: CASSQDRIGAQYF. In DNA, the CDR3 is TGCGCCAGCAGCCAAGACCGGATTGGGGCCCAGTACTTC.

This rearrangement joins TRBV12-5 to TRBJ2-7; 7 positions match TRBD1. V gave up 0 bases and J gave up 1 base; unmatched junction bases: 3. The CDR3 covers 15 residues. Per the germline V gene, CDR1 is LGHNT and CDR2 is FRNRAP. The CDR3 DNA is TGTGCTAGTGGTTTGGTACTGGACAGGTCCTACGAGCAGTACTTC. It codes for CASGLVLDRSYEQYF.

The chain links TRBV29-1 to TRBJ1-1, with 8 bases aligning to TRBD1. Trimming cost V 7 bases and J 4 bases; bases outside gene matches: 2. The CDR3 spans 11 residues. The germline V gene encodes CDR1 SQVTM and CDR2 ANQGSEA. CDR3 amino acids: CSGQGSTEAFF. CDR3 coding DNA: TGCAGCGGACAGGGGTCCACTGAAGCTTTCTTT.

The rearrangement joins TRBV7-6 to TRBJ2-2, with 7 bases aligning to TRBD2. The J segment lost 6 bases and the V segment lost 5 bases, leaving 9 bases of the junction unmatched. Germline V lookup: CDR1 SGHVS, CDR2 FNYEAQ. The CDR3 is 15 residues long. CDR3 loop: CASSLRPSGSGELFF. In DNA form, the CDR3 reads TGTGCCAGCAGCCTAAGGCCTAGCGGTTCCGGGGAGCTGTTTTTT. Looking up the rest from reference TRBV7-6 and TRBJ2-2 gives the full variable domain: GAGVSQSPRYKVTKRGQDVALRCDPISGHVSLYWYRQALGQGPEFLTYFNYEAQQDKSGLPNDRFSAERPEGSISTLTIQRTEQRDSAMYRCASSLRPSGSGELFFGEGSRLTVL.

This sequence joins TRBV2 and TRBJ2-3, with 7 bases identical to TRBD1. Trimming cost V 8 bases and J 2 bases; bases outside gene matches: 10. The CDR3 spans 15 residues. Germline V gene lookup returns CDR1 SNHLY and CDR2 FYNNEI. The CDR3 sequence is CASLDRDWDTDTQYF. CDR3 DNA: TGTGCCAGCTTAGACAGGGATTGGGACACAGATACGCAGTATTTT.

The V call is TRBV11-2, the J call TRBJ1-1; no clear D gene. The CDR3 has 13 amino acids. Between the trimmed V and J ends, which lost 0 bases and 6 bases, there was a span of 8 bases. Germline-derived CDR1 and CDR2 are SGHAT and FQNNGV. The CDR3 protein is CASSLDPRAEAFF. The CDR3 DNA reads TGTGCCAGCAGCTTAGATCCAAGGGCTGAAGCTTTCTTT.

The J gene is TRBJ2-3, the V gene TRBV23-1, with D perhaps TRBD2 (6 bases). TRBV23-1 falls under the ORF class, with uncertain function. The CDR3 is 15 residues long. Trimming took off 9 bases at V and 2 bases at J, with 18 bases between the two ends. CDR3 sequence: CARLKRAGATDTQYF. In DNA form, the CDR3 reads TGCGCCAGATTAAAGCGGGCTGGGGCCACAGATACGCAGTATTTT.

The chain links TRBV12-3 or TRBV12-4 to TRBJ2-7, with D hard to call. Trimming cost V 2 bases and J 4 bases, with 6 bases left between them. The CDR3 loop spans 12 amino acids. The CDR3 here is CASSLNIYEQYF. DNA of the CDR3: TGTGCCAGCAGTTTAAACATTTACGAGCAGTACTTC.

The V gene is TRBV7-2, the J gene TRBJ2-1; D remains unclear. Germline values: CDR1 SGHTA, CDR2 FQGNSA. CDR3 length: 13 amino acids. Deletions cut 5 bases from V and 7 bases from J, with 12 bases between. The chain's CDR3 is CASSRYDANEQFF. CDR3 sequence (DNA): TGTGCCAGCAGCCGGTACGATGCAAATGAGCAGTTCTTC. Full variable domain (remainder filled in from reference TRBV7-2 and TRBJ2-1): GAGVSQSPSNKVTEKGKDVELRCDPISGHTALYWYRQSLGQGLEFLIYFQGNSAPDKSGLPSDRFSAERTGGSVSTLTIQRTQQEDSAVYLCASSRYDANEQFFGPGTRLTVL.

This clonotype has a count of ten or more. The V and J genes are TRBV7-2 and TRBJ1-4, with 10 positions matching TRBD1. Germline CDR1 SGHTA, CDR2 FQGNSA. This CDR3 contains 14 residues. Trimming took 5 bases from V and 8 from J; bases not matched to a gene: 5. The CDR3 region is CASSPRTGGEKLFF. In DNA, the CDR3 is TGTGCCAGCAGCCCAAGGACAGGGGGGGAAAAACTGTTTTTT.

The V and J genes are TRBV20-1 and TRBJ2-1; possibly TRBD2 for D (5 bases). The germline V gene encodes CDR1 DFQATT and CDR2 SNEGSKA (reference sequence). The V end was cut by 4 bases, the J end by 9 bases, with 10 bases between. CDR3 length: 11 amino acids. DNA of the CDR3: TGCAGTGCTAATTCCCGGGGTGAGCAGTTCTTC. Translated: CSANSRGEQFF.

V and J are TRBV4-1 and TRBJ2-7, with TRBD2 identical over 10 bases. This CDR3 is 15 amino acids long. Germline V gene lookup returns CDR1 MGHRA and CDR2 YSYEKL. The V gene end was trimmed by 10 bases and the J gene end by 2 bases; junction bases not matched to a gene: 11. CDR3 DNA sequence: TGCGCCACCAAAGGGCTAGCGGGGGACCCCTACGAGCAGTACTTC. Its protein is CATKGLAGDPYEQYF.

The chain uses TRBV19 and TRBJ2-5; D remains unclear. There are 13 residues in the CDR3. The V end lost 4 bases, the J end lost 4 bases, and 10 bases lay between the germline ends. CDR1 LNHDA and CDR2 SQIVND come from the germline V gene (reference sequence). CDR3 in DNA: TGTGCCAGTAGTAAAGTATTACGAGAGACCCAGTACTTC. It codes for CASSKVLRETQYF.

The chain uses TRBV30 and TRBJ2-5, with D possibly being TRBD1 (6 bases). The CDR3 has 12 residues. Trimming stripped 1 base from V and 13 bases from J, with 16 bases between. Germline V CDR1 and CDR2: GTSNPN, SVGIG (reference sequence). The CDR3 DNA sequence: TGTGCCTGGAGTGAGATAAGACAGGAGCCGTACTTC. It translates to CAWSEIRQEPYF.

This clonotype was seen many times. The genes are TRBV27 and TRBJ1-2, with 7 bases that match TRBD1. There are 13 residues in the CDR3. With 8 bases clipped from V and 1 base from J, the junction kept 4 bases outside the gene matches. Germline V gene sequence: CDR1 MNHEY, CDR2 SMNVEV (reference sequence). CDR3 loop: CASGGQHNYGYTF. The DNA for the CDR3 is TGTGCCAGCGGGGGACAGCATAACTATGGCTACACCTTC.

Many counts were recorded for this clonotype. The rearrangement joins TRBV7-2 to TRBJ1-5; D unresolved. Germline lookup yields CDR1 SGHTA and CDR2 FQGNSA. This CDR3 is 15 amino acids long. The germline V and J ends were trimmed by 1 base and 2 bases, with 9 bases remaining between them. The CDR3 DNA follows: TGTGCCAGCAGCTTAGGCTCAGCTGGCAATCAGCCCCAGCATTTT. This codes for CASSLGSAGNQPQHF.

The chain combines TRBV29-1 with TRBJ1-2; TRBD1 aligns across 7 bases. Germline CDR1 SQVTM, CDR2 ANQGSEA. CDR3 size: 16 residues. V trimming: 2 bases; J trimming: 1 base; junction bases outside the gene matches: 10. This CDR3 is CSVERESGGGNYGYTF. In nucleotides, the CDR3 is TGCAGCGTTGAAAGGGAGTCAGGGGGTGGTAACTATGGCTACACCTTC.

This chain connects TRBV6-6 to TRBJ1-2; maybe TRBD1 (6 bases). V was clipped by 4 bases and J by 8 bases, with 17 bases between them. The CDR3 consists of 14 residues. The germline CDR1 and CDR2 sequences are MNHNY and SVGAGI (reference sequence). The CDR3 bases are TGTGCCAGCAGTTCCGATCAGGGGTCTCGAGGCTACACCTTC. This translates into CASSSDQGSRGYTF.

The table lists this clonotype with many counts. CDR3 residues: CASSPERTTEAFF. CDR3 nucleotides: TGTGCCAGCAGCCCTGAGCGCACGACGGAAGCTTTCTTT. The genes are TRBV27 and TRBJ1-1, with unresolved D. The CDR3 sequence is 13 residues long. V lost 6 bases, J lost 8 bases, and 16 bases lay in between. The germline V gene encodes CDR1 MNHEY and CDR2 SMNVEV (reference sequence).

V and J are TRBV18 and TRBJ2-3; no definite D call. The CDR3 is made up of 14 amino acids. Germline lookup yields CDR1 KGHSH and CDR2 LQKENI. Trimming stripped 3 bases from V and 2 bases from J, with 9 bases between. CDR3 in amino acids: CASSPRQDTDTQYF. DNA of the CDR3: TGTGCCAGCTCACCGCGGCAGGACACAGATACGCAGTATTTT.